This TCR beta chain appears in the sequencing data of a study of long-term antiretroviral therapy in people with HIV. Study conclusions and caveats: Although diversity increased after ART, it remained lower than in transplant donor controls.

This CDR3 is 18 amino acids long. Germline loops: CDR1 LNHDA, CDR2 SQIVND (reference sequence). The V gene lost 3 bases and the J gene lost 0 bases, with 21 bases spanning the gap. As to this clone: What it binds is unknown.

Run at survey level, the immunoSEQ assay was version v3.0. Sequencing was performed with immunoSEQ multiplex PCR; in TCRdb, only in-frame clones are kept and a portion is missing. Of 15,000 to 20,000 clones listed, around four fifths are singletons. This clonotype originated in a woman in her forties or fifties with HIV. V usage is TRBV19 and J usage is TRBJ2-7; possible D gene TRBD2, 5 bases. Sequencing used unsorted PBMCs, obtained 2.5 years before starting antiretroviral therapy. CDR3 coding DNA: TGTGCCAGTAGTATCCCCACCTCTAGCATACCGAGCTCCTACGAGCAGTACGTC. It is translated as CASSIPTSSIPSSYEQYV.